This T cell receptor beta chain was captured by sequencing in a study of T cell responses to AZD1222 COVID-19 vaccine. Notes on the study in general: Baseline seropositivity characterized only a handful of AZD1222 recipients. Spike-specific TCR breadth and depth rose after two AZD1222 doses. Spike was spanned by vaccine-associated CD4 TCRs, with dominance at 160-218 and 743-854.

Trimming took off 5 bases at V and 3 bases at J, with 14 bases between the two ends. Germline V gene data show CDR1 as MDHEN and CDR2 as SYDVKM. The CDR3 has 14 residues. Regarding this clone: The antigen remains unidentified.

TCRdb keeps only in-frame clones here, not all; method: immunoSEQ multiplex PCR. The sample carries roughly 100,000 clones, about 90% recorded once. Specimen: peripheral blood, collected on day 0 of AZD1222 vaccination. This clonotype was obtained from an adult in good health. This chain connects TRBV28 to TRBJ2-7; unclear D gene. The CDR3 protein is CASSPANSLYEQYF. The CDR3 DNA follows: TGTGCCAGCAGTCCGGCCAACTCTCTCTACGAGCAGTACTTC. Using reference TRBV28 and TRBJ2-7 for the parts outside the CDR3, the full variable domain is DVKVTQSSRYLVKRTGEKVFLECVQDMDHENMFWYRQDPGLGLRLIYFSYDVKMKEKGDIPEGYSVSREKKERFSLILESASTNQTSMYLCASSPANSLYEQYFGPGTRLTVT.